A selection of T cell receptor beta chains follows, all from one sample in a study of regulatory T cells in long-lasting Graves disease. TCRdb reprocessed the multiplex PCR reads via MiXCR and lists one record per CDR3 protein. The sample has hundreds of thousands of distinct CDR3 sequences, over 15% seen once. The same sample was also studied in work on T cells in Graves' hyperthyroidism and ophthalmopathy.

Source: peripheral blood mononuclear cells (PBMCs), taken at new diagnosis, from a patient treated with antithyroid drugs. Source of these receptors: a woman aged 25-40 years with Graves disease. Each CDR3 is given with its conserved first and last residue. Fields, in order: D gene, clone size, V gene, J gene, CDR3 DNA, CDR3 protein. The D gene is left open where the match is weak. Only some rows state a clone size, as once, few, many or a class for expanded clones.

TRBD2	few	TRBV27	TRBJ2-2	TGTGCCAGCAGCCCCCTCCTGAGTGGCGGGGGGGTGGCCGGGGAGCTGTTTTTT	CASSPLLSGGGVAGELFF
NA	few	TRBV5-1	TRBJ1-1	TGCGCCAGCAGCCGAGGGACTGAGAACACTGAAGCTTTCTTT	CASSRGTENTEAFF
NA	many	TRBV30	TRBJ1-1	TGTGCCTGGAGTGTAATTTCGTTCGGGGGGACTGAAGCTTTCTTT	CAWSVISFGGTEAFF
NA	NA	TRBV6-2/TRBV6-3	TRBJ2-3	TGTGCCAGCAGTGCGACAGGGAGGTCAGATACGCAGTATTTT	CASSATGRSDTQYF
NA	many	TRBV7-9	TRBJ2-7	TGTGCCAGCAGCCCGAGGACGAACTACGAGCAGTACTTC	CASSPRTNYEQYF
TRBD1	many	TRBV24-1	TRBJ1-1	TGTGCCACCAGTGATTGGGGACAGGGGTTCCAATTT	CATSDWGQGFQF
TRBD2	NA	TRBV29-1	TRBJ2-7	TGCAGCGTGGGGAGGGACGAGCAGTACTTC	CSVGRDEQYF
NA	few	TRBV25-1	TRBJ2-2	TGTGCCAGCAGTGATCCAGGAGGGCGGAACACCGGGGAGCTGTTTTTT	CASSDPGGRNTGELFF
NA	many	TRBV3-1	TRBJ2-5	TGTGCCAGCACGCCAGGCGGGAACCAAGAGACCCAGTACTTC	CASTPGGNQETQYF
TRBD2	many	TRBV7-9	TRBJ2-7	TGTGCCAGCAGCACAGGACTAGCGGTAGACGAGCAGTACTTC	CASSTGLAVDEQYF
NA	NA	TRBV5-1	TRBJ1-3	TGCGCCAGCAGCTTGGCCGGGGAGTCTGGAAACACCATATATTTT	CASSLAGESGNTIYF
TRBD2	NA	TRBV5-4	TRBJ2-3	TGTGCCAGCAGCACCGGAGGGGCTAGCGGGGGCACAGATACGCAGTATTTT	CASSTGGASGGTDTQYF
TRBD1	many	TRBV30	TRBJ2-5	TGTGCCTGGGACAGGGGAAGCGAGGAGACCCAGTACTTC	CAWDRGSEETQYF
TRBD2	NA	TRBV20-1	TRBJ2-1	TGCAGTGCCCCCCTAGGGACTAGCGGGACGTTGGATGAGCAGTTCTTC	CSAPLGTSGTLDEQFF
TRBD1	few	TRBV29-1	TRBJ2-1	TGCAGCGTTGCCTTGGACAGGAACAATGAGCAGTTCTTC	CSVALDRNNEQFF
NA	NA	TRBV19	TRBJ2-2	TGTGCCAGTAATCCCTCGGGGGCCGGGGAGCTGTTTTTT	CASNPSGAGELFF